These 25 T cell receptor beta chains were all obtained from the same sample, sequenced in a study of OX40 agonist ivuxolimab in advanced cancers. TCRdb's table, derived via immunoSEQ multiplex PCR, lists solely in-frame clones and lacks some. In the table there are 72,000 or so clones, around 90% of which are singletons. The specimen comprised CD4+ or CD8+ T cells sorted from blood, sampled in a trial of the OX40 agonist ivuxolimab. All receptors come from an adult with an advanced solid tumor such as melanoma, head and neck, liver or kidney cancer.

This clone was seen only once. The rearrangement links TRBV5-1 to TRBJ2-7; no reliable D call. Looked up from germline, CDR1 is SGHRS and CDR2 is YFSETQ. The V end lost 0 bases, the J end lost 2 bases, and 18 bases lay between the germline ends. The CDR3 totals 17 residues. Here the CDR3 reads CASSLEWVPTTPYEQYF. The CDR3 nucleotides are TGCGCCAGCAGCTTGGAGTGGGTCCCGACAACCCCCTACGAGCAGTACTTC.

The genes are TRBV7-8 and TRBJ1-2; TRBD1 is a possible D gene (5 bases). The ends were cut back, 2 bases at V and 6 bases at J, with 13 bases in the middle. The CDR3 is 14 residues long. Germline CDR1 reads SGHVS; CDR2 reads FQNEAQ. CDR3 nucleotide sequence: TGTGCCAGCAGCTTAAGTCGGCGGGGGGATGGCTACACCTTC. Translating it yields CASSLSRRGDGYTF. Based on the CDR3 plus reference TRBV7-8 and TRBJ1-2, the full variable domain is GAGVSQSPRYKVAKRGQDVALRCDPISGHVSLFWYQQALGQGPEFLTYFQNEAQLDKSGLPSDRFFAERPEGSVSTLKIQRTQQEDSAVYLCASSLSRRGDGYTFGSGTRLTVV.

The rearrangement joins TRBV29-1 to TRBJ1-4; D unclear. This CDR3 comprises 13 residues. CDR1 SQVTM and CDR2 ANQGSEA come from the germline V gene. The V gene lost 2 bases and the J gene lost 4 bases, with 8 bases spanning the gap. CDR3 bases: TGCAGCGTTGAATGGGGAAATAATGAAAAACTGTTTTTT. Translation: CSVEWGNNEKLFF.

In its sample, this clone is large. This CDR3 is also generated by other DNA sequences in the sample. This sequence joins TRBV29-1 and TRBJ1-2, with 9 bases fitting TRBD1. The CDR3 extends over 14 amino acids. The V gene's germline CDR1 is SQVTM and CDR2 ANQGSEA. Unmatched junction bases numbered 10, after V lost 6 bases and J lost 5 bases. This CDR3 is CSVALGQGGYGYTF. CDR3 bases: TGCAGCGTGGCCTTGGGACAGGGCGGATATGGCTACACCTTC. The whole variable domain, remainder taken from reference TRBV29-1 and TRBJ1-2, is SAVISQKPSRDICQRGTSLTIQCQVDSQVTMMFWYRQQPGQSLTLIATANQGSEATYESGFVIDKFPISRPNLTFSTLTVSNMSPEDSSIYLCSVALGQGGYGYTFGSGTRLTVV.

V gene TRBV5-4 combines with J gene TRBJ2-1; 13 nucleotides match TRBD2. The CDR3 loop spans 15 amino acids. V lost 5 bases to trimming and J lost 5 bases; unmatched junction nucleotides: 4. CDR1 and CDR2 from the germline V gene are SGHNT and YYREEE (reference sequence). In DNA form, the CDR3 reads TGTGCCAGCAGGAGCGGGACTAGCGGGAACAATGAGCAGTTCTTC. Amino acids: CASRSGTSGNNEQFF.

This chain links TRBV28 with TRBJ1-2; no clear D. Trimming took off 6 bases at V and 8 bases at J, with 10 bases between the two ends. CDR3 size: 11 residues. Germline V gives CDR1 MDHEN, CDR2 SYDVKM. The chain's CDR3 is CASSYLEGYTF. As DNA, the CDR3 is TGTGCCAGCAGCTACCTAGAAGGCTACACCTTC.

The chain recombines TRBV5-6 with TRBJ1-5; no definite D call. V dropped 4 bases and J dropped 5 bases, with 13 bases sitting between them. Germline V gives CDR1 SGHDT, CDR2 YYEEEE. This CDR3 comprises 14 residues. CDR3 sequence reads: CASSRGKWDQPQHF. The CDR3 DNA follows: TGTGCCAGCAGCCGGGGAAAGTGGGATCAGCCCCAGCATTTT.

This clone turned up a few times. V gene TRBV19 combines with J gene TRBJ2-3; 10 positions match TRBD2. The ends lost 8 bases at V and 3 bases at J; junction bases unmatched: 5. The V gene's germline CDR1 is LNHDA and CDR2 SQIVND (reference sequence). There are 14 residues in the CDR3. The CDR3 sequence: CASRTSGITDTQYF. CDR3 in DNA: TGTGCCAGTCGGACTAGCGGAATTACAGATACGCAGTATTTT. The full variable domain, in which reference TRBV19 and TRBJ2-3 provide the parts outside the CDR3, is DGGITQSPKYLFRKEGQNVTLSCEQNLNHDAMYWYRQDPGQGLRLIYYSQIVNDFQKGDIAEGYSVSREKKESFPLTVTSAQKNPTAFYLCASRTSGITDTQYFGPGTRLTVL.

The J gene is TRBJ2-1, the V gene TRBV11-2; 7 nucleotides align to TRBD1. Germline V CDR1 and CDR2: SGHAT, FQNNGV. V shed 5 bases and J 4 bases; nucleotides not matched to a gene: 8. The CDR3 covers 15 residues. The CDR3 loop reads CASSVDRERYNEQFF. CDR3 coding DNA: TGTGCCAGCAGCGTCGACAGGGAGAGGTACAATGAGCAGTTCTTC.

This clone was detected only a few times. The genes are TRBV5-1 and TRBJ2-5; 8 nucleotides align to TRBD1. Trimming removed 3 bases from V and 5 bases from J; junction bases left unmatched: 0. Germline CDR1 SGHRS, CDR2 YFSETQ. The CDR3 runs 12 residues. CDR3 nucleotides: TGCGCCAGCAGCTGGGACAGGGAGACCCAGTACTTC. It is translated as CASSWDRETQYF.

This rearrangement joins TRBV10-3 to TRBJ2-2, with 7 bases matching TRBD2. The junction had 8 bases not matched to a gene; V was cut back by 7 bases and J by 3 bases. The CDR3 contains 15 residues. Looked up from germline, CDR1 is ENHRY and CDR2 is SYGVKD. CDR3 nucleotide sequence: TGTGCCATCAACCTGGGAGGGACCGACACCGGGGAGCTGTTTTTT. This codes for CAINLGGTDTGELFF.

This chain joins TRBV10-3 and TRBJ1-1, with unresolved D. This CDR3 spans 14 amino acids. Germline V CDR1 and CDR2: ENHRY, SYGVKD. Trimming stripped 0 bases from V and 11 bases from J, with 16 bases between. CDR3 in DNA: TGTGCCATCAGTGAGTCGAAATTCGGCTCTATGGCTTTCTTT. This translates into CAISESKFGSMAFF.

The rearrangement links TRBV13 to TRBJ1-1; D unresolved. V lost 5 bases and J 4 bases, leaving 17 bases between the germline ends. The CDR3 totals 15 residues. Looked up from germline, CDR1 is PRHDT and CDR2 is FYEKMQ (reference sequence). The CDR3, as DNA: TGTGCCAGCAGCACCCTTCGCTGGGAGGGCACTGAAGCTTTCTTT. This gives the protein CASSTLRWEGTEAFF.

This clone was seen only once. The chain links TRBV30 to TRBJ1-5, with no clear D. The CDR3 loop spans 14 amino acids. The germline V gene encodes CDR1 GTSNPN and CDR2 SVGIG (reference sequence). The V and J ends lost 0 bases and 2 bases respectively, with 8 bases between them. The DNA of the CDR3 is TGTGCCTGGAGTGTAGGGCCTGGCAATCAGCCCCAGCATTTT. Amino acid sequence: CAWSVGPGNQPQHF.

The chain has TRBV18 and TRBJ2-7; 8 bases agree with TRBD1. V shed 3 bases and J 2 bases; nucleotides not matched to a gene: 15. The CDR3 contains 18 residues. The germline gives CDR1 KGHSH, CDR2 LQKENI. The CDR3 loop is CASSPIGLTGTGAYEQYF. As DNA, the CDR3 is TGTGCCAGCTCACCGATTGGGCTGACCGGGACAGGAGCCTACGAGCAGTACTTC.

J is TRBJ1-2 and V is TRBV5-4; D perhaps matches TRBD1 (5 bases). The V end was cut by 5 bases, the J end by 4 bases, with 18 bases between. Germline-derived CDR1 and CDR2 are SGHNT and YYREEE (reference sequence). The CDR3 sequence is 15 residues long. The CDR3 DNA sequence: TGTGCCAGCAGTCTCCGGGTTAGGGACTTCTATGGCTACACCTTC. Translated, it gives CASSLRVRDFYGYTF.

The gene calls are TRBV2 and TRBJ1-6; D perhaps matches TRBD1 (6 bases). The germline CDR1 and CDR2 sequences are SNHLY and FYNNEI. This CDR3 region has 15 residues. V lost 4 bases and J lost 2, with 9 bases in between. CDR3 loop: CASSGGQAYNSPLHF. The CDR3 DNA reads TGTGCCAGCAGTGGGGGGCAGGCCTATAATTCACCCCTCCACTTT.

The CDR3 DNA is TGTGCCAGCAGGAGCCGCGGGGGTGGAGAGACCCAGTACTTC. Its translation is CASRSRGGGETQYF. The chain links TRBV6-5 to TRBJ2-5, with TRBD2 matching 7 bases. V trimming: 6 bases; J trimming: 4 bases; junction bases outside the gene matches: 8. This CDR3 spans 14 amino acids. Germline lookup yields CDR1 MNHEY and CDR2 SVGAGI.

The chain employs TRBV5-4 and TRBJ2-3; D is uncertain. The CDR3 runs to 13 residues. V was pared by 3 bases and J by 7 bases, with 12 bases between. CDR1 SGHNT and CDR2 YYREEE come from the germline V gene (reference sequence). This chain's CDR3 is CASSYATGNTQYF. In DNA form, the CDR3 reads TGTGCCAGCAGCTATGCGACCGGAAATACGCAGTATTTT.

The rearrangement joins TRBV7-2 to TRBJ2-2, with 10 bases that match TRBD1. V lost 6 bases, J lost 8 bases, and 6 bases stayed unmatched. CDR1 and CDR2 (germline): SGHTA, FQGNSA. The CDR3 length is 14 residues. The DNA for the CDR3 is TGTGCCAGCAGTCACGGGACAGGGGCAGGGGAGCTGTTTTTT. This translates into CASSHGTGAGELFF. The whole variable domain, filled in from reference TRBV7-2 and TRBJ2-2, reads GAGVSQSPSNKVTEKGKDVELRCDPISGHTALYWYRQSLGQGLEFLIYFQGNSAPDKSGLPSDRFSAERTGGSVSTLTIQRTQQEDSAVYLCASSHGTGAGELFFGEGSRLTVL.

The chain joins TRBV6-1 to TRBJ2-5; the match to TRBD1 covers 7 bases. Unmatched junction bases numbered 12, after V lost 1 base and J lost 4 bases. This CDR3 is 17 amino acids long. The germline V gene has CDR1 MNHNS and CDR2 SASEGT. The CDR3 loop is CASSEETGLFLGETQYF. For the CDR3, the DNA is TGTGCCAGCAGTGAAGAGACAGGGCTATTTCTGGGAGAGACCCAGTACTTC.

The V and J genes are TRBV28 and TRBJ2-7; the match to TRBD1 covers 7 bases. Germline V gene lookup returns CDR1 MDHEN and CDR2 SYDVKM. With 5 bases clipped from V and 3 bases from J, the junction kept 7 bases outside the gene matches. The CDR3 covers 14 residues. CDR3 region: CASSITGQSYEQYF. DNA for the CDR3: TGTGCCAGCAGTATAACGGGACAGAGCTACGAGCAGTACTTC.

Written as DNA, the CDR3 is TGTGCCAGCAGCCAAGCGGACAGGGCTTCTGGCTACACCTTC. Protein: CASSQADRASGYTF. The V gene is TRBV4-2, the J gene TRBJ1-2, with 8 bases lining up with TRBD1. Germline CDR1 LGHNA, CDR2 YNFKEQ. This CDR3 region has 14 residues. Trimming at V came to 1 base and at J to 7 bases, leaving 5 bases not matched to a gene.

The chain recombines TRBV6-6 with TRBJ2-7; no clear D gene. Germline-derived CDR1 and CDR2 are MNHNY and SVGAGI (reference sequence). V was pared by 8 bases and J by 7 bases, with 12 bases between. The CDR3 consists of 11 residues. The CDR3: CASGRWGEQYF. The CDR3, as DNA: TGTGCCAGCGGCCGGTGGGGAGAGCAGTACTTC.

This clone was counted once. This chain uses TRBV27 with TRBJ2-7; 10 nucleotides align to TRBD1. Germline values: CDR1 MNHEY, CDR2 SMNVEV (reference sequence). With V trimmed by 6 bases and J by 4 bases, 6 bases remained unmatched. This CDR3 is 14 amino acids long. The CDR3 here is CASRNDRGLYEQYF. CDR3 in DNA: TGTGCCAGCAGAAACGACAGGGGGCTATACGAGCAGTACTTC.